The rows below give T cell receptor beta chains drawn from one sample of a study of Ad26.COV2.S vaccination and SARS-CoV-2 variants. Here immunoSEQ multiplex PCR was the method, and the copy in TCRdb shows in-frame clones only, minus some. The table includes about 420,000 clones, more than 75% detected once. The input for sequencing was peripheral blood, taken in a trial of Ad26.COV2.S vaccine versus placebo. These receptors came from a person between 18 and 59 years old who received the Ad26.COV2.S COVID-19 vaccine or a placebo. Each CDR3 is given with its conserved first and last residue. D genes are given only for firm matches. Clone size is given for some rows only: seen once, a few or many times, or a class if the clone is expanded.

CDR3nt: TGTGCCAGTAGTATAGATCTATGGGGGCAGGGAAGCTCGGGTCAGCCCCAGCATTTT
CDR3aa: CASSIDLWGQGSSGQPQHF
j_gene: TRBJ1-5
d_gene: -
v_gene: TRBV19
abundance: -
len: 19

CDR3nt: TGTGCCAGCAGCCCTGGGACAGTTCAAGATACGCAGTATTTT
CDR3aa: CASSPGTVQDTQYF
j_gene: TRBJ2-3
d_gene: TRBD1
v_gene: TRBV2
abundance: -
len: 14

CDR3nt: TGTGCCAGCAGTTTTAGAGGGTTCTCCTACGAGCAGTACTTC
CDR3aa: CASSFRGFSYEQYF
j_gene: TRBJ2-7
d_gene: -
v_gene: TRBV28
abundance: -
len: 14

CDR3nt: TGTGCCAGCAGCCAAGATCTTAAGGACGAGCAGTACTTC
CDR3aa: CASSQDLKDEQYF
j_gene: TRBJ2-7
d_gene: -
v_gene: TRBV4-2
abundance: -
len: 13

CDR3nt: TGTGCCAGCAGCTCCAGGACTACCCTAATCTACGAGCAGTACTTC
CDR3aa: CASSSRTTLIYEQYF
j_gene: TRBJ2-7
d_gene: -
v_gene: TRBV7-8
abundance: -
len: 15

CDR3nt: TGTGCCACCAGCAGAGACCGGGGCCAGCAAGAGACCCAGTACTTC
CDR3aa: CATSRDRGQQETQYF
j_gene: TRBJ2-5
d_gene: -
v_gene: TRBV15
abundance: -
len: 15

CDR3nt: TGTGCCAGCACTGCTCGGGGAGGGTCCTACGAGCAGTACTTC
CDR3aa: CASTARGGSYEQYF
j_gene: TRBJ2-7
d_gene: TRBD2
v_gene: TRBV6-5
abundance: -
len: 14

CDR3nt: TGCGCCAGCAGCTTGGGGTACAGGGACGATGGAAACACCATATATTTT
CDR3aa: CASSLGYRDDGNTIYF
j_gene: TRBJ1-3
d_gene: -
v_gene: TRBV5-1
abundance: -
len: 16

CDR3nt: TGCGCCAGCAGCCAAGTACCGGGACCAACGACTGGAAACACCATATATTTT
CDR3aa: CASSQVPGPTTGNTIYF
j_gene: TRBJ1-3
d_gene: -
v_gene: TRBV4-3
abundance: -
len: 17

CDR3nt: TGCGCCAGCAGCCAATATGGAATAACTGGGGAGCTGTTTTTT
CDR3aa: CASSQYGITGELFF
j_gene: TRBJ2-2
d_gene: -
v_gene: TRBV4-1
abundance: -
len: 14

CDR3nt: TGTGCCACCAGTGACCACTCCCGGGCCAAGGGTAGCGAGCAGTTCTTC
CDR3aa: CATSDHSRAKGSEQFF
j_gene: TRBJ2-1
d_gene: -
v_gene: TRBV24-1
abundance: -
len: 16

CDR3nt: TGTGCCAGCAGCCAAGTAGTGGGCCTACACACAGATACGCAGTATTTT
CDR3aa: CASSQVVGLHTDTQYF
j_gene: TRBJ2-3
d_gene: -
v_gene: TRBV4-2
abundance: -
len: 16

CDR3nt: TGTGCCAGTAGTATCGGACAGGTGGCTTCACCCCTCCACTTT
CDR3aa: CASSIGQVASPLHF
j_gene: TRBJ1-6
d_gene: TRBD1
v_gene: TRBV19
abundance: once
len: 14

CDR3nt: TGTGCCAGCAGCTTAGGTGGGGCAGAGTACAATGAGCAGTTCTTC
CDR3aa: CASSLGGAEYNEQFF
j_gene: TRBJ2-1
d_gene: -
v_gene: TRBV7-9
abundance: -
len: 15

CDR3nt: TGTGCCAGCGGGAGGGTAACGGGGCTCGGCAGCAATCAGCCCCAGCATTTT
CDR3aa: CASGRVTGLGSNQPQHF
j_gene: TRBJ1-5
d_gene: -
v_gene: TRBV2
abundance: once
len: 17

CDR3nt: TGTGCCAGCAGTTGGACTGGGGACAGGGCCTACGAGCAGTACTTC
CDR3aa: CASSWTGDRAYEQYF
j_gene: TRBJ2-7
d_gene: TRBD1
v_gene: TRBV11-2
abundance: -
len: 15

CDR3nt: TGTGCCAGCAGCCCGAGGTCGGCAGGGAACACTGAAGCTTTCTTT
CDR3aa: CASSPRSAGNTEAFF
j_gene: TRBJ1-1
d_gene: -
v_gene: TRBV7-9
abundance: -
len: 15

CDR3nt: TGTGCCAGCAGTTTTTTAGCCAGGACCATCAACGAGCAGTACTTC
CDR3aa: CASSFLARTINEQYF
j_gene: TRBJ2-7
d_gene: -
v_gene: TRBV27
abundance: -
len: 15

CDR3nt: TGTGCCAGTAGTATCTCTCCCGGGGCCAACGTCCTGACTTTC
CDR3aa: CASSISPGANVLTF
j_gene: TRBJ2-6
d_gene: -
v_gene: TRBV19
abundance: -
len: 14

CDR3nt: TGCAGCGTTGACCGCGCGGGGTCCGGGGAGCTGTTTTTT
CDR3aa: CSVDRAGSGELFF
j_gene: TRBJ2-2
d_gene: -
v_gene: TRBV29-1
abundance: -
len: 13

CDR3nt: TGTGCCAGCAGCTTAGGCACAGGACAAGAGACCCAGTACTTC
CDR3aa: CASSLGTGQETQYF
j_gene: TRBJ2-5
d_gene: -
v_gene: TRBV7-3
abundance: -
len: 14

CDR3nt: TGTGCCATCAGTGAAAACAGGGATAGGAATACGCAGTATTTT
CDR3aa: CAISENRDRNTQYF
j_gene: TRBJ2-3
d_gene: -
v_gene: TRBV10-3
abundance: -
len: 14

CDR3nt: TGTGCCAGCAGCTTAAGTCCAGCAAGTTCCTACAATGAGCAGTTCTTC
CDR3aa: CASSLSPASSYNEQFF
j_gene: TRBJ2-1
d_gene: -
v_gene: TRBV7-3
abundance: -
len: 16

CDR3nt: TGCGCCAGCAGCCAAGATCAGGGGGCTTGGCAGCCCCAGCATTTT
CDR3aa: CASSQDQGAWQPQHF
j_gene: TRBJ1-5
d_gene: TRBD1
v_gene: TRBV4-3
abundance: -
len: 15

CDR3nt: TGTGCCAGCAAGAAGGGGACCTACGAGCAGTACTTC
CDR3aa: CASKKGTYEQYF
j_gene: TRBJ2-7
d_gene: -
v_gene: TRBV6-4
abundance: -
len: 12

CDR3nt: TGCGCCAGCAGCCAAGGGCACGCCGGGGAGCTGTTTTTT
CDR3aa: CASSQGHAGELFF
j_gene: TRBJ2-2
d_gene: -
v_gene: TRBV4-3
abundance: once
len: 13

CDR3nt: TGTGCCAGCAGCGAAGACAGAAAGGGCACTGAAGCTTTCTTT
CDR3aa: CASSEDRKGTEAFF
j_gene: TRBJ1-1
d_gene: -
v_gene: TRBV5-5
abundance: -
len: 14

CDR3nt: TGTGCCAGCAGCTTAGGAAGACTAGCGGGACAAGAGACCCAGTACTTC
CDR3aa: CASSLGRLAGQETQYF
j_gene: TRBJ2-5
d_gene: TRBD2
v_gene: TRBV11-2
abundance: -
len: 16

CDR3nt: TGCAGCGTTGATGAGGGGGCACCCACAGATACGCAGTATTTT
CDR3aa: CSVDEGAPTDTQYF
j_gene: TRBJ2-3
d_gene: TRBD1
v_gene: TRBV29-1
abundance: -
len: 14

CDR3nt: TGCAGTGCTAGTTCTGGATATGGCTACACCTTC
CDR3aa: CSASSGYGYTF
j_gene: TRBJ1-2
d_gene: -
v_gene: TRBV20-1
abundance: -
len: 11

CDR3nt: TGTGCCAGCATTTCGGGATATGGCTACACCTTC
CDR3aa: CASISGYGYTF
j_gene: TRBJ1-2
d_gene: -
v_gene: TRBV28
abundance: -
len: 11

CDR3nt: TGTGCCAGCAGCCCCGGGACAGTAACCTACAATGAGCAGTTCTTC
CDR3aa: CASSPGTVTYNEQFF
j_gene: TRBJ2-1
d_gene: TRBD1
v_gene: TRBV28
abundance: -
len: 15

CDR3nt: TGTGCCAGCAGCATTAGAGCGGGGGGTCACTACACCGGGGAGCTGTTTTTT
CDR3aa: CASSIRAGGHYTGELFF
j_gene: TRBJ2-2
d_gene: TRBD2
v_gene: TRBV5-5
abundance: once
len: 17

CDR3nt: TGTGCCAGCAGCTATCAAGCAGGGACCTACGAGCAGTACTTC
CDR3aa: CASSYQAGTYEQYF
j_gene: TRBJ2-7
d_gene: -
v_gene: TRBV7-8
abundance: -
len: 14

CDR3nt: TGTGCCAGCAGCCAAGTCTGGCAGGGGGCCCTGAGCTCTGGAAACACCATATATTTT
CDR3aa: CASSQVWQGALSSGNTIYF
j_gene: TRBJ1-3
d_gene: TRBD1
v_gene: TRBV3-1/TRBV3-2
abundance: -
len: 19

CDR3nt: TGTGCCAGCAGCTTAGTAAGGGTCTCGAATAATTCACCCCTCCACTTT
CDR3aa: CASSLVRVSNNSPLHF
j_gene: TRBJ1-6
d_gene: -
v_gene: TRBV7-2
abundance: -
len: 16

CDR3nt: TGTGCCAGCAGTGAAGCGTCGGTAGCGGTCACCTACGAGCAGTACTTC
CDR3aa: CASSEASVAVTYEQYF
j_gene: TRBJ2-7
d_gene: -
v_gene: TRBV2
abundance: -
len: 16

CDR3nt: TGTGCCAGCAGTTTGATCACCGGGACGGGGCAGCCCCAGCATTTT
CDR3aa: CASSLITGTGQPQHF
j_gene: TRBJ1-5
d_gene: -
v_gene: TRBV28
abundance: few
len: 15

CDR3nt: TGTGCCAGTAAATGGGGACAAAATACGGATCAGCCCCAGCATTTT
CDR3aa: CASKWGQNTDQPQHF
j_gene: TRBJ1-5
d_gene: -
v_gene: TRBV19
abundance: -
len: 15

CDR3nt: TGTGCCAGCAGCCATGGAGGTAATGAGCAGTTCTTC
CDR3aa: CASSHGGNEQFF
j_gene: TRBJ2-1
d_gene: -
v_gene: TRBV14
abundance: -
len: 12

CDR3nt: TGTGCCAGCAGTGGAGGGGACAGAAACACCATATATTTT
CDR3aa: CASSGGDRNTIYF
j_gene: TRBJ1-3
d_gene: -
v_gene: TRBV27
abundance: -
len: 13

CDR3nt: TGTGCCAGCAGTTTCGAGCGGGGGGCTTTAGTAAAACTGTTTTTT
CDR3aa: CASSFERGALVKLFF
j_gene: TRBJ1-4
d_gene: -
v_gene: TRBV28
abundance: -
len: 15

CDR3nt: TGTGCCAGTAGTTTGGGACAAGAGACCCAGTACTTC
CDR3aa: CASSLGQETQYF
j_gene: TRBJ2-5
d_gene: -
v_gene: TRBV19
abundance: -
len: 12

CDR3nt: TGTGCCAGCAGCGAGAGGAGGGCGGGGGGACCCACAGATACGCAGTATTTT
CDR3aa: CASSERRAGGPTDTQYF
j_gene: TRBJ2-3
d_gene: -
v_gene: TRBV21-1
abundance: -
len: 17

CDR3nt: TGTGCCAGCAGCTTAGGGCGTAGGGGAGGTGGGGGAACAGATACGCAGTATTTT
CDR3aa: CASSLGRRGGGGTDTQYF
j_gene: TRBJ2-3
d_gene: -
v_gene: TRBV7-2
abundance: -
len: 18

CDR3nt: TGTGCCAGCAGCGCCTCCGGGACAGGGGCTGAGGAGCAGTACTTC
CDR3aa: CASSASGTGAEEQYF
j_gene: TRBJ2-7
d_gene: TRBD1
v_gene: TRBV13
abundance: -
len: 15

CDR3nt: TGTGCCAGCAGCTCCTGGGGGACGGTTAACACCGGGGAGCTGTTTTTT
CDR3aa: CASSSWGTVNTGELFF
j_gene: TRBJ2-2
d_gene: -
v_gene: TRBV11-2
abundance: -
len: 16

CDR3nt: TGCGCCAGCAGTGTAGCCGGGACAGGGGGCACAGATACGCAGTATTTT
CDR3aa: CASSVAGTGGTDTQYF
j_gene: TRBJ2-3
d_gene: TRBD1
v_gene: TRBV10-1
abundance: once
len: 16

CDR3nt: TGTGCCAGCAGCTTGGGGGCCGATGAGCAGTTCTTC
CDR3aa: CASSLGADEQFF
j_gene: TRBJ2-1
d_gene: -
v_gene: TRBV5-6
abundance: -
len: 12

CDR3nt: TGTGCCAGTAGTGAGCGGGTTAAATTCGACTACACCTTC
CDR3aa: CASSERVKFDYTF
j_gene: TRBJ1-2
d_gene: -
v_gene: TRBV19
abundance: -
len: 13

CDR3nt: TGTGCCAGCAGCTTTGACAGGGCCTTCTCTGGAAACACCATATATTTT
CDR3aa: CASSFDRAFSGNTIYF
j_gene: TRBJ1-3
d_gene: TRBD1
v_gene: TRBV11-2
abundance: -
len: 16

CDR3nt: TGTGCCAGCAGCTTAGGTAATAGCAATCAGCCCCAGCATTTT
CDR3aa: CASSLGNSNQPQHF
j_gene: TRBJ1-5
d_gene: -
v_gene: TRBV7-9
abundance: -
len: 14

CDR3nt: TGTGCCAGCAGCTCGTCTGGGACTTTCCAAGAGACCCAGTACTTC
CDR3aa: CASSSSGTFQETQYF
j_gene: TRBJ2-5
d_gene: -
v_gene: TRBV7-3
abundance: -
len: 15